One and the same sample provided the 3 T cell receptor beta chains below, sequenced in a study of cytotoxic CD8 clonotypes in ibrutinib-treated CLL. TCRdb's copy holds only in-frame clones and misses some; the assay was immunoSEQ multiplex PCR. The table shows about 76,000 clones, with 86% occurring only once. The specimen was PBMCs, collected before ibrutinib treatment. The receptors come from a human donor with chronic lymphocytic leukemia.

The genes are TRBV11-2 and TRBJ2-3; 8 nucleotides align to TRBD1. The CDR3 totals 15 residues. Germline V gene data show CDR1 as SGHAT and CDR2 as FQNNGV. The V gene end was trimmed by 4 bases and the J gene end by 0 bases; junction bases not matched to a gene: 3. The CDR3 region has the DNA TGTGCCAGCAGCTCAAGACAGGGGAGCACAGATACGCAGTATTTT. It encodes CASSSRQGSTDTQYF.

The chain is built from TRBV15 and TRBJ2-3, with 8 bases lining up with TRBD1. The CDR3 contains 16 residues. Trimming at V came to 2 bases and at J to 2 bases, leaving 6 bases not matched to a gene. CDR1 is LNHNV, CDR2 YYDKDF, per germline (reference sequence). The CDR3 DNA sequence: TGTGCCACCAGCAGACTCGGACAGGGATTCACAGATACGCAGTATTTT. Translated: CATSRLGQGFTDTQYF.

Only one count was recorded for this clone. The chain employs TRBV18 and TRBJ1-5, with D perhaps matching TRBD1 (5 bases). V dropped 6 bases and J dropped 6 bases, with 12 bases sitting between them. The germline V gene has CDR1 KGHSH and CDR2 LQKENI. This CDR3 contains 13 residues. The CDR3 region has the DNA TGTGCCAGCTCCCAGCAGGGTGGTCAGCCCCAGCATTTT. This gives the protein CASSQQGGQPQHF.